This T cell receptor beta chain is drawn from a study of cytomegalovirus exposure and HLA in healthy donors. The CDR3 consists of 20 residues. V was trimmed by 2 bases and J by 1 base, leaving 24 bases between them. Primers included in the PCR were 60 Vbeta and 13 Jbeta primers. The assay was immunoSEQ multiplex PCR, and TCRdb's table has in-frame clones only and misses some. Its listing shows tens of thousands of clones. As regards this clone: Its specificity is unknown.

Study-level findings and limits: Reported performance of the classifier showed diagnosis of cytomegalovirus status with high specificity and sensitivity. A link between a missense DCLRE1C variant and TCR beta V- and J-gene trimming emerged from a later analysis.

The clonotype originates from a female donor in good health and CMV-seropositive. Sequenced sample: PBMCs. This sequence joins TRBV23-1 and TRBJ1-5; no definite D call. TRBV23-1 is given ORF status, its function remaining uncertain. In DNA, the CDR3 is TGCGCCAGCAGTCAAAGCCCCCCACCTTCAAACCACGGGAGCAATCAGCCCCAGCATTTT. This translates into CASSQSPPPSNHGSNQPQHF.